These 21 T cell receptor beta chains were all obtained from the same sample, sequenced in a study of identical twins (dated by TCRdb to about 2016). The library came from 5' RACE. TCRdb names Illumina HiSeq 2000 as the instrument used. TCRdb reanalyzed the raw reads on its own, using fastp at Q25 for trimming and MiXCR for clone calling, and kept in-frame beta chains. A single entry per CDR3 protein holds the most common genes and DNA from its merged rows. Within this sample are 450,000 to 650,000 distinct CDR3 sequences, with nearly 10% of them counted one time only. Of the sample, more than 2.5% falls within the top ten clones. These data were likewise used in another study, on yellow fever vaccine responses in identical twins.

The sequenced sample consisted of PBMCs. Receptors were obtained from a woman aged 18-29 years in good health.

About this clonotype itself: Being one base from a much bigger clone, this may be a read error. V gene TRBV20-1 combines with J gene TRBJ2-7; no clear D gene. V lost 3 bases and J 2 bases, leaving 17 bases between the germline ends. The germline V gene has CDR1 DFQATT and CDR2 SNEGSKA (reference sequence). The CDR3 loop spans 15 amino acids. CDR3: CSARDHIISTYEQYF. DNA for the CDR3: TGCAGTGCTAGGGATCACATAATATCTACCTACGAGCAGTACTTC.

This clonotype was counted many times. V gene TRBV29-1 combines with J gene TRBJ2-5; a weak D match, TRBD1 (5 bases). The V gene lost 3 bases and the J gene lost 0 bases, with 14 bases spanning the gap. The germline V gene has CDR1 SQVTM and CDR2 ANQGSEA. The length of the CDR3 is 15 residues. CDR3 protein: CSVDLGREYQETQYF. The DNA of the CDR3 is TGCAGCGTTGATCTCGGCAGGGAATACCAAGAGACCCAGTACTTC.

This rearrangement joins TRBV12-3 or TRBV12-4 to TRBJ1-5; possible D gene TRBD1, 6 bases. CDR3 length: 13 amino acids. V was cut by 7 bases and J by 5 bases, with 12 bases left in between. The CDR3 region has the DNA TGTGCCAGCAAACAGGGAGAGTATCAGCCCCAGCATTTT. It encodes CASKQGEYQPQHF.

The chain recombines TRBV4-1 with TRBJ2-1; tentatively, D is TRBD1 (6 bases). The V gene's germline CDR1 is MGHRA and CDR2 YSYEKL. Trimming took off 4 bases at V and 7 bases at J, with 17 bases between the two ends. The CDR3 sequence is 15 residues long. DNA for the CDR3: TGCGCCAGCAGCCTACAGGGAGCGTTGAATAATGAGCAGTTCTTC. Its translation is CASSLQGALNNEQFF.

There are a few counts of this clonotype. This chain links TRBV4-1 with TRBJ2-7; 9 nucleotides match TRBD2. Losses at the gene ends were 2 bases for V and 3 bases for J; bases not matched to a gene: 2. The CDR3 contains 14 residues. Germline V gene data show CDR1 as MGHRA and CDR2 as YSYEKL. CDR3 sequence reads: CASSQLAGSYEQYF. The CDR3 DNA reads TGCGCCAGCAGCCAACTAGCGGGAAGCTACGAGCAGTACTTC.

CDR3 in amino acids: CASSYASSGTGSTDTQYF. The CDR3 DNA sequence: TGTGCCAGCAGTTACGCTTCCTCCGGGACAGGGAGCACAGATACGCAGTATTTT. The chain has TRBV6-5 and TRBJ2-3; 9 bases align to TRBD1. Germline CDR1 reads MNHEY; CDR2 reads SVGAGI. Unmatched junction bases numbered 9, after V lost 2 bases and J lost 0 bases. The CDR3 spans 18 residues.

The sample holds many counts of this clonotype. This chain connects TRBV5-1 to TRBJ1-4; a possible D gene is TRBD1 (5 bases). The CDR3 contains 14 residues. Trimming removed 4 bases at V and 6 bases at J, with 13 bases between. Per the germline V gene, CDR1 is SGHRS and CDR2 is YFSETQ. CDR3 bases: TGCGCCAGCAGCCCGGGGACCCGAGATGAAAAACTGTTTTTT. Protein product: CASSPGTRDEKLFF.

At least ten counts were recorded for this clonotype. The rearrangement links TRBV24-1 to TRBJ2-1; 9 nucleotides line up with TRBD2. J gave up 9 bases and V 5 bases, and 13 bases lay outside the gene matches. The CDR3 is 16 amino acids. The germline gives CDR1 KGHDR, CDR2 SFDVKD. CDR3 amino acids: CATSGSGTSTYGEQFF. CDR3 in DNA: TGTGCCACCAGTGGTTCCGGGACTAGCACTTACGGTGAGCAGTTCTTC.

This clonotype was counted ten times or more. CDR3: CASLLTGSNEQFF. CDR3 nucleotide sequence: TGTGCCAGTCTCCTTACGGGGAGCAATGAGCAGTTCTTC. V and J are TRBV12-3 or TRBV12-4 and TRBJ2-1, with D possibly TRBD2 on 5 matching bases. This CDR3 has 13 amino acids. Trimming cost V 9 bases and J 6 bases, with 15 bases left between them.

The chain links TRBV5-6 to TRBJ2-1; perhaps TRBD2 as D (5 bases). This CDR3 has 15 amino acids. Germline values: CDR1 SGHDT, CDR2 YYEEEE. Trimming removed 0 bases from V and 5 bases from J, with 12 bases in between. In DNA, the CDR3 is TGTGCCAGCAGCTTGGCCTACGGACTCCACAATGAGCAGTTCTTC. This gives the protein CASSLAYGLHNEQFF.

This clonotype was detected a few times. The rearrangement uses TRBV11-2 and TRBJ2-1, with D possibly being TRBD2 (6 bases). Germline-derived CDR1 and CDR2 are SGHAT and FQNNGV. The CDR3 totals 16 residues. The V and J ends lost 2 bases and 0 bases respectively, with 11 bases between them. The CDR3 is CASSLTSQSSYNEQFF. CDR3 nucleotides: TGTGCCAGCAGCTTAACTAGCCAAAGCTCCTACAATGAGCAGTTCTTC.

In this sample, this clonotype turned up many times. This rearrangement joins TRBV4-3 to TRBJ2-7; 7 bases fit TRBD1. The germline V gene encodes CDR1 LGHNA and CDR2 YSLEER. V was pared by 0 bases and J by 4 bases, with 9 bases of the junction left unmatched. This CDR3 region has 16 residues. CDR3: CASSQESTGTLYEQYF. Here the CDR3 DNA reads TGCGCCAGCAGCCAAGAGTCGACAGGGACCTTATACGAGCAGTACTTC.

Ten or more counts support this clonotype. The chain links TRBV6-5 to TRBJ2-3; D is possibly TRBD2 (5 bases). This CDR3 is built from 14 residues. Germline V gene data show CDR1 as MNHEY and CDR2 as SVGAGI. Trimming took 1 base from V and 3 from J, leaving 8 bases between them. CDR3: CASSYLLATDTQYF. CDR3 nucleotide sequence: TGTGCCAGCAGTTACTTGCTAGCAACAGATACGCAGTATTTT.

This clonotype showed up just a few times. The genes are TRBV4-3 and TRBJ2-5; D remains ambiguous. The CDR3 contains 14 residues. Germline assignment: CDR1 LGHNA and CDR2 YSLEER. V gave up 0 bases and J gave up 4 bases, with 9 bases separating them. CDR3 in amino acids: CASSQEIGRETQYF. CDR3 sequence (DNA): TGCGCCAGCAGCCAAGAAATCGGCCGAGAGACCCAGTACTTC.

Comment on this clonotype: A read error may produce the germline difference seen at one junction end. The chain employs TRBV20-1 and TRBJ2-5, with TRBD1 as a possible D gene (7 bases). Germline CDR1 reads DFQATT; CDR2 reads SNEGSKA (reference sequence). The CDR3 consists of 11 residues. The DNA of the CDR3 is TGCAGTGCTAGGATGGAGGGGACAGACGGGTTC. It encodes CSARMEGTDGF.

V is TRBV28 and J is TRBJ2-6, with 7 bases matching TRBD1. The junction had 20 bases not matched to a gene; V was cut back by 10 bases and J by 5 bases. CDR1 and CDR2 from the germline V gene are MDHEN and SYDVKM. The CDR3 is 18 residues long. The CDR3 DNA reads TGTGCCATCTGTTTAGCGCGAGGGGGCGCATCTTGGGCCAACGTCCTGACTTTC. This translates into CAICLARGGASWANVLTF.

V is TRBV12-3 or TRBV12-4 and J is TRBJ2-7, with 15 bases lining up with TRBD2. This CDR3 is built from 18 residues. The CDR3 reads CTISLEGTSGRLAYEQYF. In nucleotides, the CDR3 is TGTACCATCAGTTTAGAGGGGACTAGCGGGAGGTTGGCCTACGAGCAGTACTTC.

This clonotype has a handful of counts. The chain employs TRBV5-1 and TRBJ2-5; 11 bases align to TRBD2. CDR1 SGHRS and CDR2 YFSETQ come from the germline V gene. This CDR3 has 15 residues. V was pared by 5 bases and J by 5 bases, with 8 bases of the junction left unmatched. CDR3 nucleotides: TGCGCCAGCAGAGGGGGACTAGCGGTGATTGAGACCCAGTACTTC. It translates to CASRGGLAVIETQYF.

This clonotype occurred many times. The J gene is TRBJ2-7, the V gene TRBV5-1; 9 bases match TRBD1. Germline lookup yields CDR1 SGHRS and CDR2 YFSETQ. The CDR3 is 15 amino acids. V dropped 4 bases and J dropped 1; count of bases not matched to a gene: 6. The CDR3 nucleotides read TGCGCCAGCAGCCCGGAGGGACAGGGTTCCTACGAGCAGTACTTC. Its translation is CASSPEGQGSYEQYF. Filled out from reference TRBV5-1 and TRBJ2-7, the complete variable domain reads KAGVTQTPRYLIKTRGQQVTLSCSPISGHRSVSWYQQTPGQGLQFLFEYFSETQRNKGNFPGRFSGRQFSNSRSEMNVSTLELGDSALYLCASSPEGQGSYEQYFGPGTRLTVT.

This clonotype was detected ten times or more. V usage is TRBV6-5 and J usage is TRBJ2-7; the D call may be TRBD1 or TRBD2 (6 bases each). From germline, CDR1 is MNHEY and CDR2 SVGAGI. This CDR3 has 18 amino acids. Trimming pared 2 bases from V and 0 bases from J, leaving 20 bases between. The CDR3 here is CASSYRGFRWGPSYEQYF. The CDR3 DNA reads TGTGCCAGCAGTTACCGGGGGTTCAGGTGGGGGCCCTCCTACGAGCAGTACTTC.

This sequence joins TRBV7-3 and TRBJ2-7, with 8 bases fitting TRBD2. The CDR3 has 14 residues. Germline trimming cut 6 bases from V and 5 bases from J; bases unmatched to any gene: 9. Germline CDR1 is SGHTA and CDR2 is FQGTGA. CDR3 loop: CASRTGTRGNEQYF. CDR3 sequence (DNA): TGTGCCAGCAGAACAGGGACTAGAGGGAACGAGCAGTACTTC.